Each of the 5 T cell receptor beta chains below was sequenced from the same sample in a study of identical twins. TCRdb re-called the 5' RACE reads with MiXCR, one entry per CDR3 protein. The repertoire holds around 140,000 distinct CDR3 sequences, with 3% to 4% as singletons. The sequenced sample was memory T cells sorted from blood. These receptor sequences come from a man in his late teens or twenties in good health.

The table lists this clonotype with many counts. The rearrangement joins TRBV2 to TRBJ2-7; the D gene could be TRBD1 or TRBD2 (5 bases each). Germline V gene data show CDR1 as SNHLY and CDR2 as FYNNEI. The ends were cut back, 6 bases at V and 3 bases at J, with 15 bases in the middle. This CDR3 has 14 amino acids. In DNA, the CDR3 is TGTGCCAGCAGCGACCGGGACCGACACTACGAGCAGTACTTC. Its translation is CASSDRDRHYEQYF.

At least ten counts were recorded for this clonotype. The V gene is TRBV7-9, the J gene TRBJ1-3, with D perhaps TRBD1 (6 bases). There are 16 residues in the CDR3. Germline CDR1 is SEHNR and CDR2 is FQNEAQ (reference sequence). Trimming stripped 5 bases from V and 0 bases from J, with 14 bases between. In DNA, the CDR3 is TGTGCCAGCAGCGAAAACAGGGCTAGCTCTGGAAACACCATATATTTT. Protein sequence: CASSENRASSGNTIYF.

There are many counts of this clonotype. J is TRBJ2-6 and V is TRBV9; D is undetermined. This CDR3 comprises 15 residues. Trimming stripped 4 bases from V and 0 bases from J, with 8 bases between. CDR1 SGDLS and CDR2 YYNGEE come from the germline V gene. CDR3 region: CASSPSGSGANVLTF. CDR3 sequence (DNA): TGTGCCAGCAGCCCCTCGGGCTCTGGGGCCAACGTCCTGACTTTC.

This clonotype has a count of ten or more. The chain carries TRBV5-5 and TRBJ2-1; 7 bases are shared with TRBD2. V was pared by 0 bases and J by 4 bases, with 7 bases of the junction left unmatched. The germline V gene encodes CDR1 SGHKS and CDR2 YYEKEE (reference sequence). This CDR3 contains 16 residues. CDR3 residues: CASSLVRLAVYNEQFF. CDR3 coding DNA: TGTGCCAGCAGCTTGGTTCGGCTAGCGGTGTACAATGAGCAGTTCTTC.

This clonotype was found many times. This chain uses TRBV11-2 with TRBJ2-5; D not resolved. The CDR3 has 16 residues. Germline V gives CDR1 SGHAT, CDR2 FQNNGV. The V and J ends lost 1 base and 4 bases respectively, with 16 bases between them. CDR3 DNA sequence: TGTGCCAGCAGCTTAGGTGCTAGAGTTGATCGAGAGACCCAGTACTTC. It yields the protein CASSLGARVDRETQYF. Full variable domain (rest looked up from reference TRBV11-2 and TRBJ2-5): EAGVAQSPRYKIIEKRQSVAFWCNPISGHATLYWYQQILGQGPKLLIQFQNNGVVDDSQLPKDRFSAERLKGVDSTLKIQPAKLEDSAVYLCASSLGARVDRETQYFGPGTRLLVL.